This TCR beta chain was observed in a study of blood T cell repertoires in COVID-19. Study-wide background: Both acute and convalescent COVID-19 samples were obtained from the United States, Italy and Spain. PBMCs, B-cell-depleted T cells, or T cells were the source of the cDNA or gDNA that made up the material.

The CDR3 totals 14 residues. Germline V gene sequence: CDR1 SNHLY, CDR2 FYNNEI. The V and J ends lost 7 bases and 9 bases, in that order; junction bases with no gene match: 10. Source study methods: Nucleated cell number was recorded as an estimate derived from reference gene primer amplification. Here immunoSEQ multiplex PCR was the method, and the copy in TCRdb shows in-frame clones only, minus some. That table furnishes V, J and clone size, whereas the DNA furnished D and trimming. The sample contains more than 85,000 clones, around 90% of which appear only once. The origin of this receptor is a woman aged 70-85 years with acute or convalescent COVID-19. Sequencing was performed on peripheral blood. The chain has TRBV2 and TRBJ1-3, with 9 bases that match TRBD1. The CDR3 reads CASTPTGGTGTIYF. In DNA, the CDR3 is TGTGCCAGCACCCCGACAGGGGGTACGGGCACCATATATTTT.